Below are 9 T cell receptor beta chains sequenced from a single sample in a study of blood T cell repertoires in COVID-19. Repertoires were generated with immunoSEQ multiplex PCR, while TCRdb's copy carries only in-frame clones and drops some. The table has 250,000 to 350,000 clones, more than 75% seen once. Material: PBMCs or T cells enriched from blood (not recorded which). Source of these receptors: a woman between 18 and 29 years old who had recovered from COVID-19.

The V gene is TRBV27, the J gene TRBJ1-2; TRBD1 might be the D (5 bases). V was shortened by 6 bases and J by 4 bases, with 15 bases between the two germline ends. This CDR3 spans 14 amino acids. Germline CDR1 and CDR2: MNHEY and SMNVEV (reference sequence). The CDR3 is CASRDHRGIYGYTF. In nucleotides, the CDR3 is TGTGCCAGCAGAGACCATCGGGGGATCTATGGCTACACCTTC.

The chain is built from TRBV5-1 and TRBJ1-1; D remains unclear. V was shortened by 4 bases and J by 1 base, with 20 bases between the two germline ends. Germline V gives CDR1 SGHRS, CDR2 YFSETQ. The CDR3 is 17 amino acids. In DNA form, the CDR3 reads TGCGCCAGCAGCCGACCATGGGTAGGAGTAACGAACACTGAAGCTTTCTTT. Its protein is CASSRPWVGVTNTEAFF.

The chain uses TRBV9 and TRBJ1-5; 8 bases align to TRBD1. Germline CDR1 reads SGDLS; CDR2 reads YYNGEE. CDR3 length equals 16 residues. Losses at the gene ends were 4 bases for V and 1 base for J; bases not matched to a gene: 7. The CDR3 loop is CASSPDRGGSNQPQHF. In DNA, the CDR3 is TGTGCCAGCAGCCCTGACAGGGGTGGGAGCAATCAGCCCCAGCATTTT. Looking up the rest from reference TRBV9 and TRBJ1-5 gives the full variable domain: DSGVTQTPKHLITATGQRVTLRCSPRSGDLSVYWYQQSLDQGLQFLIQYYNGEERAKGNILERFSAQQFPDLHSELNLSSLELGDSALYFCASSPDRGGSNQPQHFGDGTRLSIL.

The chain carries TRBV5-1 and TRBJ1-6; 9 bases fit TRBD1. Germline V gene lookup returns CDR1 SGHRS and CDR2 YFSETQ. The CDR3 has 16 amino acids. Losses at the gene ends were 2 bases for V and 8 bases for J; bases not matched to a gene: 8. The CDR3 is CASSFIPGQGDSPLHF. The CDR3 nucleotides read TGCGCCAGCAGCTTTATCCCGGGACAGGGTGATTCACCCCTCCACTTT.

This sequence joins TRBV28 and TRBJ1-5, with 9 bases aligning to TRBD1. This CDR3 is 17 amino acids long. Germline V lookup: CDR1 MDHEN, CDR2 SYDVKM. J was trimmed by 3 bases and V by 6 bases; bases with no gene match: 12. The CDR3 here is CASRDPTGTGFNQPQHF. CDR3 coding DNA: TGTGCCAGCAGGGACCCCACCGGGACAGGGTTCAATCAGCCCCAGCATTTT.

The chain links TRBV11-3 to TRBJ2-5; tentatively, D is TRBD2 (6 bases). Trimming cost V 2 bases and J 7 bases, with 11 bases left between them. The CDR3 is 13 residues long. CDR1 is SGHNT, CDR2 YENEEA, per germline. CDR3 nucleotide sequence: TGTGCCAGCAGCTTACAGCTGGGGGGGACCCAGTACTTC. Translating gives CASSLQLGGTQYF.

The chain is built from TRBV12-3 or TRBV12-4 and TRBJ1-2; D remains ambiguous. V was clipped by 5 bases and J by 3 bases, with 10 bases between them. The CDR3 sequence is 13 residues long. CDR3 region: CASSRHGDYGYTF. The CDR3 bases are TGTGCCAGCAGTCGCCACGGGGACTATGGCTACACCTTC.

This clone has a handful of counts. The CDR3 DNA follows: TGTGCCATCAGCGGGACTAGCGGGAGCTACGAGCAGTACTTC. Encoded protein: CAISGTSGSYEQYF. V usage is TRBV10-3 and J usage is TRBJ2-7, with 14 positions matching TRBD2. Germline CDR1 ENHRY, CDR2 SYGVKD. With V trimmed by 6 bases and J by 3 bases, 1 base remained unmatched. The CDR3 length is 14 residues.

This clone came up once. J is TRBJ2-5 and V is TRBV7-3; 9 positions agree with TRBD2. The V gene end was trimmed by 2 bases and the J gene end by 4 bases; junction bases not matched to a gene: 2. CDR3 length: 14 amino acids. The germline CDR1 and CDR2 sequences are SGHTA and FQGTGA. The CDR3 region is CASSLRAGGETQYF. DNA of the CDR3: TGTGCCAGCAGCTTACGAGCGGGGGGAGAGACCCAGTACTTC.